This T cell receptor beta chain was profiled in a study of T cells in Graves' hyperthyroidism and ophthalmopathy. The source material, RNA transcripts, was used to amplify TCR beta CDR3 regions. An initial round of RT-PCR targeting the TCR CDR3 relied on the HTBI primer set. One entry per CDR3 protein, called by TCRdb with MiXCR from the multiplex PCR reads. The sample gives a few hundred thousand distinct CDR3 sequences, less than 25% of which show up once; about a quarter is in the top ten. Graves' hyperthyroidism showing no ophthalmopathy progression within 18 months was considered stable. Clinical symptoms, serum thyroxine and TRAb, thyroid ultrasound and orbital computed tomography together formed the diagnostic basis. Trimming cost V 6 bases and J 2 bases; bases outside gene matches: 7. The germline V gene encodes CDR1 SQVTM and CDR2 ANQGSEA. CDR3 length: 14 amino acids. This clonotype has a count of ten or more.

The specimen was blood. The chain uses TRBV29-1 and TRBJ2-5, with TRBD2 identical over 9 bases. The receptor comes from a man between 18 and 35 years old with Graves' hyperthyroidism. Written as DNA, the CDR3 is TGCAGCGTCGGCGGGAGGGGCAGACAAGAGACCCAGTACTTC. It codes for CSVGGRGRQETQYF.